The source of this T cell receptor (beta chain) is a study of beta chain features in type 1 diabetes (dated by TCRdb to between 2017 and 2018). In terms of the full investigation: No differences in mean age, gender distribution, total cell number or subset yield were found between patients and healthy donors. A total of about 100,000,000 sorted cells were examined across all samples, and RNA yield correlated strongly with the number of cells per subset. Naive and central memory subsets were obtained from all 30 or so donors, but regulatory and stem cell-like memory subsets were isolated from only 8 patients and about 8 healthy donors. The study compared the TCRB repertoires of sorted circulating CD4+ T cell subsets in recently diagnosed type 1 diabetes patients with those in matched healthy donors.

What the authors observed across the whole study: Because cDNA rather than genomic DNA was sequenced, highly expressing activated cells could have been over-represented, although no difference in activation and CD3 levels was found between groups. At VDJ recombination sites, patients with type 1 diabetes made fewer insertions and deleted more nucleotides, a pattern implying thymic rearrangement abnormalities. Naive, central memory and regulatory TCRB repertoires appeared to be more similar among patients than among healthy donors. Shorter templates might be favored by PCR, yet because patient and control samples were amplified and corrected together, any such skew would affect both groups equally. Type 1 diabetes patients showed a moderate but significant shortening of TCRB CDR3 length in all four CD4+ subsets. Because small numbers of individuals were included in the HLA sub-analyses, any influence of HLA type on TCRB rearrangement was left unresolved.

A single peripheral blood draw of around 120 mL on average was collected from each donor into heparinised tubes. Using a panel that included CD45RO, CCR7, CD25, CD127, CD95 and CD27, naive, central memory, regulatory and stem cell-like memory CD4+ T cells were sorted on a BD FACSAria II. All sorted populations exceeded 95% purity. Right away, PBMCs were isolated by Lymphoprep density gradient centrifugation and were stained directly, with no culture step. Samples were stained and sorted in pairs, with one healthy donor and one patient per experiment, so that batch effects were minimized. V and J lose 3 bases and 7 bases, and a span of 13 bases separates them. The CDR3, from cysteine to phenylalanine, totals 14 residues. This entry keeps only the CDR3 DNA: 42 bases, framed from base 1. From a lookup of the germline V gene, CDR1 and CDR2 are SGHVT and SQSDAQ. The entire amount of isolated RNA was reverse transcribed using the High Capacity cDNA Reverse Transcription Kit, so the sequenced TCRB transcripts were expressed ones. Deep immunoSEQ sequencing was performed on naive, central memory and regulatory T cell samples, with an average of roughly 3.5 million total reads per sample. After sorted cells were lysed in RLT buffer, RNA was extracted with DNase-treated RNeasy Micro or Mini kits, with the choice depending on cell number. To prevent cross-contamination, every cell subset was processed on its own, while patient and healthy donor samples were processed together. The immunoSEQ multiplex PCR was used to amplify TCRB sequences from cDNA, yielding 87-bp fragments that span the CDR3 region. Sequencing of the amplicons was performed on the Illumina HiSeq platform. The study's processing was this. PCR bias was corrected computationally using synthetic template baselines, and reads within Hamming distance 2 were collapsed, with unmergeable singletons discarded. Reads were aligned against IMGT so that V, D and J genes, CDR3 length and insertions or deletions at six rearrangement sites could be assigned. Within each subset, clonotype counts were normalized to the number of sorted cells before true diversity and Gini coefficients were calculated with the tcR R package. The overlap coefficient, calculated on TCRB nucleotide sequences, was used to quantify repertoire sharing. As a proxy for the pre-selection repertoire, out-of-frame TCRB sequences from naive cells were analyzed. TCRdb holds this immuneACCESS table with in-frame rearrangements only. Some clones are missing; in checked studies, unresolved V genes explain under half, and the rest has no known cause. V and J calls and clone size come straight from that table; D and trimming were deduced from the DNA. This sample gives roughly 730,000 clones in total; over 10% of them show up just once. Clones ranked in the top ten supply 0.022% of the sample.

This clone occurred a few times. No antigen is known for it. No quality values exist for individual bases; no much larger clone is one base distant. Sequenced sample: naive CD4+ T cells from blood. The intended sense of this specimen's cell subset or site label: true naive CD4+ T cells. The TCR comes from a man in his late teens or twenties with type 1 diabetes. The chain is encoded by TRBV7-4 joined to TRBJ2-4, with the identity of the D gene unclear. The CDR3 region reads CASSFVGAGNIQYF. The sequenced DNA: TGTGCCAGCAGCTTTGTTGGTGCAGGTAACATTCAGTACTTC.